This TCR beta chain was observed in a study of molecular identifiers for immune sequencing clone quantification. Study-level results: Clones exceeding 20 RNA copies carried over 97% of effector molecules but under 1% of naive-cell molecules.

For bulk TCR libraries, previously described methods and listed TCR primers were used. TCRdb processed the PCR reads anew with MiXCR; each CDR3 protein has one entry. Among tens of thousands of distinct CDR3 sequences listed, 20% to 30% were seen once. Germline CDR1 reads LNHDA; CDR2 reads SQIVND (reference sequence). V was pared by 5 bases and J by 5 bases, with 17 bases between. The CDR3 consists of 15 residues. As for this clonotype: The target antigen is unknown.

The TCR originated in a human donor in good health. Some libraries in this study had Jurkat cell RNA spiked in. The sample comprised naive CD8+ T cells from blood, with Jurkat cell RNA spiked in. Indicated subset: FACS-sorted CD8+CD4-CCR7+CD45RA+ naive T cells. This sequence joins TRBV19 and TRBJ2-3, with D perhaps given as TRBD1 or TRBD2 (5 bases each). CDR3 in DNA: TGTGCCAGTAGTTCTTGGACCGAGGGGCAAGATACGCAGTATTTT. Its protein is CASSSWTEGQDTQYF.